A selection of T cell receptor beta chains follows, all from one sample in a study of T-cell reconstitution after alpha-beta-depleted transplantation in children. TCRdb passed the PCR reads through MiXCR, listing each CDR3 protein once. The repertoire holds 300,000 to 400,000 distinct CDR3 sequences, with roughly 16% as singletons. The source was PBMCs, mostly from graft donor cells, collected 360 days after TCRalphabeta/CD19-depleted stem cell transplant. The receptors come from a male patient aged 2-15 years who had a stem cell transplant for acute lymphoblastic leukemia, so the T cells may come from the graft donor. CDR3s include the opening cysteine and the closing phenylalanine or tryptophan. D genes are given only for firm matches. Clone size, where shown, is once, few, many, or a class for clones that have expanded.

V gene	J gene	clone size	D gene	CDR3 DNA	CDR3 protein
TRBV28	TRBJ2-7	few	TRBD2	TGTGCCAGCAGTTTATTGGGTCTGGGGGGACTAGTAGATGAGAGCTCCTACGAGCAGTACTTC	CASSLLGLGGLVDESSYEQYF
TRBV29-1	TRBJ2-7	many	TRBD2	TGCAGCGCGCAGACTAGCGGGAACTCATTCGACGAGCAGTACTTC	CSAQTSGNSFDEQYF
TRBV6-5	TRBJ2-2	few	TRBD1	TGTGCCAGCAGTTCGGACAGGATGGAGCTGTTTTTT	CASSSDRMELFF
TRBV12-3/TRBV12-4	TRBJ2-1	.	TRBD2	TGTGCCAGCAGTTTAGTACTAGCGGGAGGGTCCCTACTATACAATGAGCAGTTCTTC	CASSLVLAGGSLLYNEQFF
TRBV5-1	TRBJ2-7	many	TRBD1	TGCGCCAGCAGCAATGGACAGGGCCGGGCCTACGAGCAGTACTTC	CASSNGQGRAYEQYF
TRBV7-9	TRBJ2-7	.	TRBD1	TGTGCCAGCAGCTTAGGTACAGGGGGAAGGGAGCAGTACTTC	CASSLGTGGREQYF
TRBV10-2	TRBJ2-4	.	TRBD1	TGCGCCAGCAGGACAGGGGGAGCAAACATTCAGTACTTC	CASRTGGANIQYF
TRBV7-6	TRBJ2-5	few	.	TGTGCCAGCAGCCCGCAATTGGGGACCCAGTACTTC	CASSPQLGTQYF
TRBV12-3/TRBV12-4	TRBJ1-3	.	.	TGTGCCAGCAGAGAACACCAGGTGGGCCCGGGAAACACCATATATTTT	CASREHQVGPGNTIYF
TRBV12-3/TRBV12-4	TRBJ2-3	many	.	TGTGCCAGCAGTCCTTTGGAAGGGGGCACAGATACGCAGTATTTT	CASSPLEGGTDTQYF
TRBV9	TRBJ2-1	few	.	TGTGCCAGCAGCCATAGCGGCAACTCCTACAATGAGCAGTTCTTC	CASSHSGNSYNEQFF
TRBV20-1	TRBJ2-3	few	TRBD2	TGCAGTGCTAGACGGACTAGCGGATTCACAGATACGCAGTATTTT	CSARRTSGFTDTQYF
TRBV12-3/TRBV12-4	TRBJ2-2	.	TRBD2	TGTGCCAGCAGAGTAGCGGGAGGGCTTACCGGGGAGCTGTTTTTT	CASRVAGGLTGELFF
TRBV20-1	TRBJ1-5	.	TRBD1	TGCAGTGCTAGGTTTACCGGGACAGGATCAAATCAGCCCCAGCATTTT	CSARFTGTGSNQPQHF
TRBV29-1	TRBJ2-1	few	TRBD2	TGCAGCGTAGACGGGACTAGCGGAAACAATGAGCAGTTCTTC	CSVDGTSGNNEQFF
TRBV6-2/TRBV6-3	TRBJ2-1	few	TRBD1	TGTGCCAGCAGTTACTCGAGAACAGGGGGCTTTTACAATGAGCAGTTCTTC	CASSYSRTGGFYNEQFF
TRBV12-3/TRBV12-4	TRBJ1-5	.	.	TGTGCCAGCAGTTTAGGGGTTGGTCACTTTGAGCCCCAGCATTTT	CASSLGVGHFEPQHF
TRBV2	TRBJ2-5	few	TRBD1	TGTGCCAGCAGCGCAGGACAGGGATTCCAAGAGACCCAGTACTTC	CASSAGQGFQETQYF
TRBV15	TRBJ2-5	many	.	TGTGCCACCAGCAGAGATGCTTTACAAGAGACCCAGTACTTC	CATSRDALQETQYF
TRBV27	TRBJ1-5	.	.	TGTGCCAGCAGTTTGGTCTCTGGGGGTCATCAGCCCCAGCATTTT	CASSLVSGGHQPQHF
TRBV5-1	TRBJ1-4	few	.	TGCGCCAGCAGCTTGGAGCAGCCCCGGGGAAAACTGTTTTTT	CASSLEQPRGKLFF
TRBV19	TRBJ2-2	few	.	TGTGCCAGTAGTATACCCTCAAGGGTAGCCACCCGGGAGCTGTTTTTT	CASSIPSRVATRELFF
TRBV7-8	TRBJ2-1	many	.	TGTGCCAGCAGCTCGACAGTAATCTCCTACAATGAGCAGTTCTTC	CASSSTVISYNEQFF
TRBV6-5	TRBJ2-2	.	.	TGTGCCAGCAGTTACTTTAGCACCGGGGAGCTGTTTTTT	CASSYFSTGELFF
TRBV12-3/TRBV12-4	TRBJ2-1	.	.	TGTGCCAGCAGTTTACCTGGACAGCACAATGAGCAGTTCTTC	CASSLPGQHNEQFF
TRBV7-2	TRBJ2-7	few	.	TGTGCCAGCAGCTTAGCAAACCAGAACTCCTACGAGCAGTACTTC	CASSLANQNSYEQYF
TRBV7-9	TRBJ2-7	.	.	TGTGCCAGCAGCTTAGCGTTGAGACCGGCCTACGAGCAGTACTTC	CASSLALRPAYEQYF
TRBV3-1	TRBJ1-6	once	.	TGTGCCAGCAGCCAAAGTATCCTCGGGGGAAATTCACCCCTCCACTTT	CASSQSILGGNSPLHF
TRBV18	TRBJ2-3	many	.	TGTGCCAGCTCACCACAGACCGGGTCAGATACGCAGTATTTT	CASSPQTGSDTQYF
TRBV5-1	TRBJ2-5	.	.	TGCGCCAGCAGCTTGGGTGAAGGGTTTGAGACCCAGTACTTC	CASSLGEGFETQYF
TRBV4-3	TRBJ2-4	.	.	TGCGCCAGCAGCCAAGGAGTACAGGGTTGGCACATTCAGTACTTC	CASSQGVQGWHIQYF
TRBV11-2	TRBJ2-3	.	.	TGTGCCAGCAGCCCCGACGGGACTAGCACAGATACGCAGTATTTT	CASSPDGTSTDTQYF
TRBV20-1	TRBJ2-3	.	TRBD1	TGCAGTGCTAGCCAGTTAACCGGGACAGCCTACCGATTTAGCACAGATACGCAGTATTTT	CSASQLTGTAYRFSTDTQYF